Listed here are 20 T cell receptor beta chains from one sample, sequenced in a study of Graves' ophthalmopathy and Graves' hyperthyroidism. Amplification from RNA transcripts yielded the TCR beta CDR3 regions. Investigators did first-round RT-PCR with HTBI primers, then second-round multiplex PCR. TCRdb fed the multiplex PCR reads into MiXCR, producing one record per CDR3 protein. The sample lists about 380,000 distinct CDR3 sequences, 15% to 19% occurring once. Source material: peripheral blood. These TCRs come from a woman between 18 and 29 years old with stable Graves' hyperthyroidism.

This clonotype was detected ten times or more. This chain uses TRBV19 with TRBJ1-1, with D unresolved. V shed 6 bases and J shed 6 bases, with 8 bases lying between them. Germline CDR1 LNHDA, CDR2 SQIVND (reference sequence). The CDR3 runs 11 residues. CDR3 in DNA: TGTGCCAGTAGCCAGGAAGCTGAAGCTTTCTTT. It is translated as CASSQEAEAFF.

This clonotype was detected ten times or more. The chain employs TRBV19 and TRBJ1-2; D remains unclear. The V end was cut by 6 bases, the J end by 7 bases, with 24 bases between. CDR1 and CDR2 from the germline V gene are LNHDA and SQIVND (reference sequence). CDR3 length: 16 residues. The CDR3 nucleotides are TGTGCCAGTAGCCCCCGACACGGCAGCCTGGCTCGTGGCTACACCTTC. It yields the protein CASSPRHGSLARGYTF.

This clonotype was seen many times. The V call is TRBV20-1, the J call TRBJ2-3; TRBD2 agrees at 8 bases. The germline CDR1 and CDR2 sequences are DFQATT and SNEGSKA (reference sequence). V lost 1 base, J lost 2 bases, and 2 bases stayed unmatched. The CDR3 has 14 residues. As DNA, the CDR3 is TGCAGTGCTAGAGTCGGGGGGGCCACAGATACGCAGTATTTT. As protein: CSARVGGATDTQYF.

In this sample, this clonotype turned up many times. This chain uses TRBV9 with TRBJ2-2; 8 bases match TRBD2. The CDR3 runs to 17 residues. The V and J ends lost 4 bases and 6 bases, in that order; junction bases with no gene match: 14. The V gene's germline CDR1 is SGDLS and CDR2 YYNGEE. This chain's CDR3 is CASSPRGVAGTAGELFF. The DNA for the CDR3 is TGTGCCAGCAGCCCAAGAGGAGTAGCGGGGACGGCCGGGGAGCTGTTTTTT.

This clonotype was counted many times. The chain links TRBV12-3 or TRBV12-4 to TRBJ1-2; a weak D match, TRBD1 (5 bases). V was trimmed by 5 bases and J by 9 bases, leaving 19 bases between them. The CDR3 has 14 residues. The CDR3 DNA follows: TGTGCCAGCAGTCCCCCGGCTGGGGGATCAAGCTACACCTTC. Translation: CASSPPAGGSSYTF.

This clonotype occurred a few times. A junction end diverges from the germline sequence, so it may reflect a read error. The CDR3 protein is CSVDWDPTKAFF. DNA of the CDR3: TGCAGCGTTGATTGGGACCCCACTAAAGCTTTCTTT. The V and J genes are TRBV29-1 and TRBJ1-1; D perhaps matches TRBD1 (5 bases). Germline V CDR1 and CDR2: SQVTM, ANQGSEA. The CDR3 is 12 amino acids.

This clonotype came up many times. CDR3 sequence reads: CASSGTGANVLTF. The CDR3 nucleotides read TGTGCCAGCAGTGGGACCGGGGCCAACGTCCTGACTTTC. J is TRBJ2-6 and V is TRBV27, with D perhaps being TRBD1 or TRBD2 (5 bases each). There are 13 residues in the CDR3. Germline lookup yields CDR1 MNHEY and CDR2 SMNVEV (reference sequence). Trimming stripped 5 bases from V and 4 bases from J, with 6 bases between. The whole variable domain, filled in from reference TRBV27 and TRBJ2-6, reads EAQVTQNPRYLITVTGKKLTVTCSQNMNHEYMSWYRQDPGLGLRQIYYSMNVEVTDKGDVPEGYKVSRKEKRNFPLILESPSPNQTSLYFCASSGTGANVLTFGAGSRLTVL.

This clonotype has ten or more counts. V usage is TRBV7-3 and J usage is TRBJ1-6, with TRBD1 matching over 7 bases. V shed 6 bases and J 6 bases; nucleotides not matched to a gene: 5. The CDR3 is 14 residues long. Germline-derived CDR1 and CDR2 are SGHTA and FQGTGA. CDR3 DNA: TGTGCCAGCAGAGAAGGGACAGTTAATTCACCCCTCCACTTT. Translated, it gives CASREGTVNSPLHF.

The J gene is TRBJ2-5, the V gene TRBV19, with 11 positions matching TRBD2. CDR3 size: 15 residues. Per the germline V gene, CDR1 is LNHDA and CDR2 is SQIVND (reference sequence). The V and J ends lost 6 bases and 7 bases, in that order; junction bases with no gene match: 10. Written as DNA, the CDR3 is TGTGCCAGTAGGAACACGGGACTAGCGGTCAGGACCCAGTACTTC. Translation: CASRNTGLAVRTQYF.

The chain has TRBV6-2 or TRBV6-3 and TRBJ1-1; D unresolved. Per the germline V gene, CDR1 is MNHEY and CDR2 is SVGEGT. This CDR3 region has 14 residues. V was cut by 7 bases and J by 0 bases, with 12 bases left in between. The CDR3 is CASTSEGLNTEAFF. Written as DNA, the CDR3 is TGTGCCAGCACCAGTGAGGGCTTGAACACTGAAGCTTTCTTT.

This clonotype was detected a few times. V gene TRBV3-1 combines with J gene TRBJ1-3; D remains unclear. V lost 3 bases to trimming and J lost 2 bases, with 8 bases between them. The V gene's germline CDR1 is LGHDT and CDR2 YNNKEL (reference sequence). CDR3 length equals 14 residues. The chain's CDR3 is CASSQGVTGNTIYF. DNA for the CDR3: TGTGCCAGCAGCCAGGGAGTTACTGGAAACACCATATATTTT. Full variable domain (outside the CDR3, taken from reference TRBV3-1 and TRBJ1-3): DTAVSQTPKYLVTQMGNDKSIKCEQNLGHDTMYWYKQDSKKFLKIMFSYNNKELIINETVPNRFSPKSPDKAHLNLHINSLELGDSAVYFCASSQGVTGNTIYFGEGSWLTVV.

This clonotype was seen a few times. The V call is TRBV11-2, the J call TRBJ2-7; TRBD2 matches 8 bases. This CDR3 is built from 13 residues. The trim removed 5 bases at V and 6 bases at J, leaving 6 bases unmatched. Germline CDR1 is SGHAT and CDR2 is FQNNGV. The CDR3 spells CASSPGGPGEQYF. CDR3 bases: TGTGCCAGCAGCCCGGGAGGGCCGGGCGAGCAGTACTTC.

This clonotype showed up many times. This chain joins TRBV18 and TRBJ2-2, with D possibly called TRBD1 or TRBD2 (5 bases each). The CDR3 runs 16 residues. Deletions cut 6 bases from V and 1 base from J, with 15 bases between. Germline values: CDR1 KGHSH, CDR2 LQKENI. The CDR3 DNA sequence: TGTGCCAGCTCGCCCGTCTCAGGGAGGAACACCGGGGAGCTGTTTTTT. Translating it yields CASSPVSGRNTGELFF.

To note about this clonotype: A much larger clone lies one base from this, so it may be a read error. The chain employs TRBV4-3 and TRBJ1-5, with D unclear. Germline CDR1 reads LGHNA; CDR2 reads YSLEER. The CDR3 is 16 amino acids. DNA of the CDR3: TGCGCCAGCAGCCAAGGCGGCGAGAGCTACAATCAGCCCCAGCAGTTT. This translates into CASSQGGESYNQPQQF.

This clonotype was counted ten times or more. V usage is TRBV2 and J usage is TRBJ1-1; D ambiguous. The length of the CDR3 is 16 residues. Trimming removed 5 bases from V and 3 bases from J, with 19 bases in between. Germline loops: CDR1 SNHLY, CDR2 FYNNEI. The CDR3 region has the DNA TGTGCCAGCAGTTCCGGGAGCGAATTCGGGGACACTGAAGCTTTCTTT. It is translated as CASSSGSEFGDTEAFF.

Regarding this clonotype: Its ends do not fully match the called genes, so a read error is possible. This rearrangement joins TRBV6-1 to TRBJ2-7; D gene unclear. The CDR3 has 14 residues. Per germline, CDR1 MNHNS and CDR2 SASEGT. For the CDR3, the DNA is TGTGCCAGCAGTGCGTCCGTAGTCTCCTACGATCAGTACTTC. Its translation: CASSASVVSYDQYF.

In this sample, this clonotype turned up a few times. The chain recombines TRBV28 with TRBJ2-7, with D possibly TRBD2 on 5 matching bases. From germline, CDR1 is MDHEN and CDR2 SYDVKM. The CDR3 spans 13 residues. Trimming removed 6 bases at V and 5 bases at J, with 14 bases between. CDR3 sequence (DNA): TGTGCCAGCAGCCCTGCGGGTGCCGACGAGCAGTACTTC. Protein sequence: CASSPAGADEQYF.

In this sample, this clonotype turned up a few times. This chain links TRBV11-2 with TRBJ1-2; a possible D gene is TRBD1 (6 bases). V shed 5 bases and J shed 3 bases, with 22 bases lying between them. This CDR3 contains 17 residues. Germline V gene sequence: CDR1 SGHAT, CDR2 FQNNGV. The CDR3 reads CASSPSRGFGEDYGYTF. CDR3 sequence (DNA): TGTGCCAGCAGCCCCAGTAGGGGGTTTGGAGAGGACTATGGCTACACCTTC.

This clonotype was seen repeatedly, ten times or more. The chain combines TRBV7-9 with TRBJ2-5; D might be TRBD1 or TRBD2, each matching 5 bases. CDR3 length: 14 amino acids. Germline lookup yields CDR1 SEHNR and CDR2 FQNEAQ (reference sequence). V was shortened by 0 bases and J by 5 bases, with 10 bases between the two germline ends. The CDR3 spells CASSLAGEGETQYF. CDR3 nucleotide sequence: TGTGCCAGCAGCTTAGCGGGAGAGGGGGAGACCCAGTACTTC.

This clonotype was seen ten or more times. The rearrangement joins TRBV6-5 to TRBJ2-7, with D perhaps matching TRBD1 (6 bases). V lost 6 bases and J lost 4, with 19 bases in between. CDR1 is MNHEY and CDR2 is SVGAGI in the germline V gene. This CDR3 is built from 15 residues. The CDR3 protein is CASRVHRDNHYEQYF. CDR3 sequence (DNA): TGTGCCAGCAGAGTCCACCGGGACAACCATTACGAGCAGTACTTC.